A single T cell receptor (beta chain) is shown here with its context. The target antigen is unknown. Some clones are missing from TCRdb's copy, which holds only in-frame ones; the method was immunoSEQ multiplex PCR. This table holds under 200,000 clones, around 87% found once. This sample was included in a study of T cell responses to AZD1222 COVID-19 vaccine. Study-level points and caveats: All repertoire sampling was performed exclusively after the peak T cell response. Vaccine-associated CD4 TCRs spanned spike, dominant at 160-218 and 743-854.

The receptor was derived from an adult in good health. The sample here was peripheral blood, taken on day 0 of MenACWY control vaccination.

The CDR3 coding sequence is TGTGCCACCCAACCCGGAAACACCATATATTTT. Translating it yields CATQPGNTIYF. The chain carries TRBV24-1 and TRBJ1-3; D is unresolved. The germline gives CDR1 KGHDR, CDR2 SFDVKD. CDR3 size: 11 residues. The V end was cut by 9 bases, the J end by 4 bases, with 6 bases between.